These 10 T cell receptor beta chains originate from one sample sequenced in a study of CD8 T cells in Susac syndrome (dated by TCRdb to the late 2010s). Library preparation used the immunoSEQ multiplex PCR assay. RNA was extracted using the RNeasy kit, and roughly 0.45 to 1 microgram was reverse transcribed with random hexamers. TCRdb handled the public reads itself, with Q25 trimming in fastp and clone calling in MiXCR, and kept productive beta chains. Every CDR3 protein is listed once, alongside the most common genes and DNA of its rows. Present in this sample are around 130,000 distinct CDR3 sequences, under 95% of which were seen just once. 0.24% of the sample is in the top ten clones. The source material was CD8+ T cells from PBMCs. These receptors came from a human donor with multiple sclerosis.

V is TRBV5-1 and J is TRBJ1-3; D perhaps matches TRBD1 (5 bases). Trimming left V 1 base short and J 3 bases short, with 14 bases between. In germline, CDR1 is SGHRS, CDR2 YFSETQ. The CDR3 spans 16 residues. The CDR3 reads CASSLTDQGLGNTIYF. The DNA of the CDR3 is TGCGCCAGCAGCTTGACCGATCAGGGTCTTGGAAACACCATATATTTT.

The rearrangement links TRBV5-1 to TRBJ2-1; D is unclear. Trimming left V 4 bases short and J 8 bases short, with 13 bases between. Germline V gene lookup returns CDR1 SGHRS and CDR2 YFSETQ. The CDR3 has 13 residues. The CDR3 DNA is TGCGCCAGCAGCCCGACGTGGTTCGATGAGCAGTTCTTC. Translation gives CASSPTWFDEQFF.

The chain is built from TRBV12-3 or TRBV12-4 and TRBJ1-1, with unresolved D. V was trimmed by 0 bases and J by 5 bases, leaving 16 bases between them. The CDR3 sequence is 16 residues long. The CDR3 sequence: CASSLAFPGSGTEAFF. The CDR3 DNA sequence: TGTGCCAGCAGTTTAGCCTTCCCGGGGTCGGGGACTGAAGCTTTCTTT.

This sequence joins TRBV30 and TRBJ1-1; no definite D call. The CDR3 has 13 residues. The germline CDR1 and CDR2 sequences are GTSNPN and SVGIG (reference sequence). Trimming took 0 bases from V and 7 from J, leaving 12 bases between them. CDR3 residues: CAWSVIAGNEAFF. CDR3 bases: TGTGCCTGGAGTGTTATTGCGGGGAATGAAGCTTTCTTT.

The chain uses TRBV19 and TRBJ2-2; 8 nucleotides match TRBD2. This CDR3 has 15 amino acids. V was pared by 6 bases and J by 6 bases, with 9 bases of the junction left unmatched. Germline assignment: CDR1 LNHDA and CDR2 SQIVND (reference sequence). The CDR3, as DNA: TGTGCCAGTAGCACCAGCGGGAGTTCTGCCGGGGAGCTGTTTTTT. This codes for CASSTSGSSAGELFF.

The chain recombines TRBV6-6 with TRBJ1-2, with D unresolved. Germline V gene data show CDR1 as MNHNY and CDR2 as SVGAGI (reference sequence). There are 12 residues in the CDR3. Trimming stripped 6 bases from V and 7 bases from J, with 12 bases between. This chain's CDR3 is CASSRPRGGYTF. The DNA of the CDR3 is TGTGCCAGCAGCCGACCGCGGGGTGGCTACACCTTC.

CDR3 in amino acids: CASSSTMTGETQYF. CDR3 DNA: TGTGCCAGCAGCTCCACTATGACAGGGGAGACCCAGTACTTC. The chain joins TRBV5-6 to TRBJ2-5, with 7 bases aligning to TRBD1. Trimming removed 3 bases from V and 5 bases from J; junction bases left unmatched: 7. The CDR3 has 14 amino acids. Germline V gene data show CDR1 as SGHDT and CDR2 as YYEEEE.

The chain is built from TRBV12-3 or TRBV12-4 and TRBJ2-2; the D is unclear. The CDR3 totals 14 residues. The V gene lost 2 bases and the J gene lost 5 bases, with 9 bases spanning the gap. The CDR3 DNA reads TGTGCCAGCAGTTTAATGGCCGAGACCGGGGAGCTGTTTTTT. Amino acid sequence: CASSLMAETGELFF.

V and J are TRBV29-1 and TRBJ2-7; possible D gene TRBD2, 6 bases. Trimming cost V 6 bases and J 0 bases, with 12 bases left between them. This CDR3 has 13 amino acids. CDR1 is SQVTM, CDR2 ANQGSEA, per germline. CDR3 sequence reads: CSVTGRDSYEQYF. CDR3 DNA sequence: TGCAGCGTAACCGGGCGGGACTCCTACGAGCAGTACTTC.

CDR3: CASSYSTQLEAFF. In DNA form, the CDR3 reads TGTGCCAGCAGTTACTCGACACAGCTTGAAGCTTTCTTT. The V gene is TRBV6-5, the J gene TRBJ1-1; D is ambiguous. Germline CDR1 MNHEY, CDR2 SVGAGI. The V and J ends lost 0 bases and 7 bases respectively, with 9 bases between them. This CDR3 is 13 amino acids long.